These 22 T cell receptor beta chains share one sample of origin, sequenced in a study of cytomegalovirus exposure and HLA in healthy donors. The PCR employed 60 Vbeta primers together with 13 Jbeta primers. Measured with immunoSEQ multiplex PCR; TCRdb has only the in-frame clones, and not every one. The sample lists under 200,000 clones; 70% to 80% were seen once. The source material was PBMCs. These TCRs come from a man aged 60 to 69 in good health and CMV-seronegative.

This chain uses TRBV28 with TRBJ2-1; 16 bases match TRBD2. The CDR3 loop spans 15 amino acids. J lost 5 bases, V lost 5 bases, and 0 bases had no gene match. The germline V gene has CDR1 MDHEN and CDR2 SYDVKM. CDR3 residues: CASSGTSGGDNEQFF. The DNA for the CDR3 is TGTGCCAGCAGTGGGACTAGCGGGGGGGACAATGAGCAGTTCTTC.

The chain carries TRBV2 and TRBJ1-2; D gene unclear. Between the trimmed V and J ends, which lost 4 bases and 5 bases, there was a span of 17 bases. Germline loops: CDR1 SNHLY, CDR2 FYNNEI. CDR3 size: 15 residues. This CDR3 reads CASSAGSGGIYGYTF. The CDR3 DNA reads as TGTGCCAGCAGTGCGGGCTCGGGAGGTATTTATGGCTACACCTTC.

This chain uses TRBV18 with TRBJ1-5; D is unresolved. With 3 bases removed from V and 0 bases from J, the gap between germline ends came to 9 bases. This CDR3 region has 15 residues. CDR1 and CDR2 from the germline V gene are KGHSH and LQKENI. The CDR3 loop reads CASSPPIGSNQPQHF. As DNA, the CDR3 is TGTGCCAGCTCACCTCCGATCGGTAGCAATCAGCCCCAGCATTTT.

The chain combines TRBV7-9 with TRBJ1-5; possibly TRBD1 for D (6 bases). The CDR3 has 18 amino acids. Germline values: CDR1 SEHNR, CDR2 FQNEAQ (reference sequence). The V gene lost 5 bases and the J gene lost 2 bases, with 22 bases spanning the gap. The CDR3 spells CASSQLQRGGEGNQPQHF. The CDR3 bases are TGTGCCAGCAGCCAACTACAGAGGGGGGGGGAGGGCAATCAGCCCCAGCATTTT.

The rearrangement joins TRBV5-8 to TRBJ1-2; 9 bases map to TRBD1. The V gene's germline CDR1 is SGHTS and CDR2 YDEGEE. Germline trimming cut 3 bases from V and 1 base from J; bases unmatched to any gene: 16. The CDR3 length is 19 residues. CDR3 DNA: TGTGCCAGCAGCTGGACCCCGGGACAGGGAGAATACATTAACTATGGCTACACCTTC. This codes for CASSWTPGQGEYINYGYTF.

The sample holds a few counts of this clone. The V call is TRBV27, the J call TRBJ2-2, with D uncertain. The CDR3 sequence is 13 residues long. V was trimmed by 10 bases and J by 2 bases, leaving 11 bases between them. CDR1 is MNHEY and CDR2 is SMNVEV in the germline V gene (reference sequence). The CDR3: CATNTANTGELFF. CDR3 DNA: TGTGCCACCAACACAGCAAACACCGGGGAGCTGTTTTTT.

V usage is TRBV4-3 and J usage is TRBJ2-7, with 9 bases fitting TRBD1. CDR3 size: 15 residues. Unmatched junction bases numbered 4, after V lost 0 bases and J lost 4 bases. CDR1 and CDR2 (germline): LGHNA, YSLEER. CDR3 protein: CASSQEGQGFYEQYF. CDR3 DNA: TGCGCCAGCAGCCAAGAGGGACAGGGCTTTTACGAGCAGTACTTC.

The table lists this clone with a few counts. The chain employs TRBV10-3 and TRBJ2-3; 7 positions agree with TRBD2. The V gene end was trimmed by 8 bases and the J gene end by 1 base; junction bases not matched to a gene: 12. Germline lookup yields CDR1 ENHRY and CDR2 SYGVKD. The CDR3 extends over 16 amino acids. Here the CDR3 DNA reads TGTGCCATCCGCCCCGGGGTAGGGAGGGGCACAGATACGCAGTATTTT. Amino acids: CAIRPGVGRGTDTQYF.

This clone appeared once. For the CDR3, the DNA is TGTGCCAGCAGTCAAAGGGAGGGTTTGGAGACCCAGTACTTC. As protein: CASSQREGLETQYF. The chain joins TRBV7-6 to TRBJ2-5; 7 bases agree with TRBD2. The germline gives CDR1 SGHVS, CDR2 FNYEAQ. The trim removed 6 bases at V and 5 bases at J, leaving 9 bases unmatched. This CDR3 region has 14 residues.

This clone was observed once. CDR3 amino acids: CASSSPEGGAYNEQFF. The CDR3 DNA reads as TGTGCCAGCAGTTCCCCAGAAGGGGGGGCCTACAATGAGCAGTTCTTC. V and J are TRBV28 and TRBJ2-1; D possibly corresponds to TRBD2 (7 bases). V lost 4 bases and J lost 2, with 15 bases in between. CDR1 and CDR2 from the germline V gene are MDHEN and SYDVKM. This CDR3 has 16 residues.

The CDR3 sequence is CASRLFTSDEQYF. As DNA, the CDR3 is TGTGCCAGCAGACTGTTTACTAGCGACGAGCAGTACTTC. The chain joins TRBV6-6 to TRBJ2-7, with TRBD2 matching over 7 bases. V lost 6 bases to trimming and J lost 5 bases; unmatched junction nucleotides: 7. The CDR3 has 13 amino acids. CDR1 and CDR2 from the germline V gene are MNHNY and SVGAGI (reference sequence).

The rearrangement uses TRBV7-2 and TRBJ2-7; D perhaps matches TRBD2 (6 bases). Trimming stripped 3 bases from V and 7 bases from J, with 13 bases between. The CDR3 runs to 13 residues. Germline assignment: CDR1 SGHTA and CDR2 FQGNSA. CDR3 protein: CASSFSGVGEQYF. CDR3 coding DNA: TGTGCCAGCAGCTTTTCGGGAGTGGGTGAGCAGTACTTC. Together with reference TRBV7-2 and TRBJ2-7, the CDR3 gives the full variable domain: GAGVSQSPSNKVTEKGKDVELRCDPISGHTALYWYRQSLGQGLEFLIYFQGNSAPDKSGLPSDRFSAERTGGSVSTLTIQRTQQEDSAVYLCASSFSGVGEQYFGPGTRLTVT.

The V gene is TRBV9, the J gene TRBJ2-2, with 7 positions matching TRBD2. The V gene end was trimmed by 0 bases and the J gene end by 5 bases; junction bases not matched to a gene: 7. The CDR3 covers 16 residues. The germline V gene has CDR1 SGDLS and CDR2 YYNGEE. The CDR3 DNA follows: TGTGCCAGCAGCGTAGGGGCCGGGGGGAGGACCGGGGAGCTGTTTTTT. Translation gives CASSVGAGGRTGELFF.

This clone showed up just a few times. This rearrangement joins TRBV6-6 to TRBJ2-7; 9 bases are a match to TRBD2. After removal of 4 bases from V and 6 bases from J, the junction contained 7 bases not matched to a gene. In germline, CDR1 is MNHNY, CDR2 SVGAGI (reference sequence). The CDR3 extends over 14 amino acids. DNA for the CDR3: TGTGCCAGCAGTTCCCACGGGACTAGCAGCGAGCAGTACTTC. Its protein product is CASSSHGTSSEQYF.

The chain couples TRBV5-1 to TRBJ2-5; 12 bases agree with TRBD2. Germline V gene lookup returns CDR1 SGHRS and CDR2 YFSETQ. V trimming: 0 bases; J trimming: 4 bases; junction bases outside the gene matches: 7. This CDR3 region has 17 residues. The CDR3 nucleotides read TGCGCCAGCAGCTTGGCCGGGACTAGCGGGTTTGGAGAGACCCAGTACTTC. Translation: CASSLAGTSGFGETQYF.

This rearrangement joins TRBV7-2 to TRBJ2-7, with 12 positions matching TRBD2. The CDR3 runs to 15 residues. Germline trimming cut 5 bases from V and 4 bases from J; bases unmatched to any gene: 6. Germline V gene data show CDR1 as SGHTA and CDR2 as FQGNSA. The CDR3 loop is CASSKTSGRVYEQYF. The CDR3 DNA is TGTGCCAGCAGCAAGACTAGCGGGAGAGTATACGAGCAGTACTTC.

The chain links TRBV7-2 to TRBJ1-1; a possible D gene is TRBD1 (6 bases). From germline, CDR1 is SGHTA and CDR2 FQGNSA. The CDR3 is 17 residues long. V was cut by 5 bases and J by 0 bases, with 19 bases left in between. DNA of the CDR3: TGTGCCAGCAGCCGACCATTGCAGGGGAGGGTGAACACTGAAGCTTTCTTT. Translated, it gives CASSRPLQGRVNTEAFF.

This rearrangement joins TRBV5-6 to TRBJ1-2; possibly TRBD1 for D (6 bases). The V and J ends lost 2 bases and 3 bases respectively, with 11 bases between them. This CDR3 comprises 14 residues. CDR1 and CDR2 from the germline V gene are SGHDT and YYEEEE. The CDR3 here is CASSLNRAHYGYTF. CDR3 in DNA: TGTGCCAGCAGCTTAAACAGGGCGCACTATGGCTACACCTTC.

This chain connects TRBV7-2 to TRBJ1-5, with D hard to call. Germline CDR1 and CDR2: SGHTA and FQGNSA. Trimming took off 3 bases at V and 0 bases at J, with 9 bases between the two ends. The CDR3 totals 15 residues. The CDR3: CASSFDLYSNQPQHF. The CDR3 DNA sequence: TGTGCCAGCAGCTTCGACTTATATAGCAATCAGCCCCAGCATTTT.

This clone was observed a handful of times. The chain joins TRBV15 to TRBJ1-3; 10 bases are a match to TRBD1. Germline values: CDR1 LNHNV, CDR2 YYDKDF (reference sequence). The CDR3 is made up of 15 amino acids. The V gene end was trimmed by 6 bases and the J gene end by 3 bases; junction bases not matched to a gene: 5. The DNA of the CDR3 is TGTGCCACCAGTCGCCGGGACAGGGGTGGAAACACCATATATTTT. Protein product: CATSRRDRGGNTIYF.

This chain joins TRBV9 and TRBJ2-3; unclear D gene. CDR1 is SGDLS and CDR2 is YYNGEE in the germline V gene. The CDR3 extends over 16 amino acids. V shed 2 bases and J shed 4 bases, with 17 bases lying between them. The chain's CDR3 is CASSVGTTARSDTQYF. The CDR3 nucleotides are TGTGCCAGCAGCGTCGGTACCACCGCACGTTCAGATACGCAGTATTTT. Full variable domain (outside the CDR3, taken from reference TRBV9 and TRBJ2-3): DSGVTQTPKHLITATGQRVTLRCSPRSGDLSVYWYQQSLDQGLQFLIQYYNGEERAKGNILERFSAQQFPDLHSELNLSSLELGDSALYFCASSVGTTARSDTQYFGPGTRLTVL.

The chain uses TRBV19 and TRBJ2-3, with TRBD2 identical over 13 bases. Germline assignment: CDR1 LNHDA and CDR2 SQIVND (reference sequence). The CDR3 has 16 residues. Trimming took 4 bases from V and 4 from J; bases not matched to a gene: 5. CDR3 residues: CASSKRTSGGPDTQYF. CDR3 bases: TGTGCCAGTAGTAAAAGGACTAGCGGGGGCCCAGATACGCAGTATTTT.